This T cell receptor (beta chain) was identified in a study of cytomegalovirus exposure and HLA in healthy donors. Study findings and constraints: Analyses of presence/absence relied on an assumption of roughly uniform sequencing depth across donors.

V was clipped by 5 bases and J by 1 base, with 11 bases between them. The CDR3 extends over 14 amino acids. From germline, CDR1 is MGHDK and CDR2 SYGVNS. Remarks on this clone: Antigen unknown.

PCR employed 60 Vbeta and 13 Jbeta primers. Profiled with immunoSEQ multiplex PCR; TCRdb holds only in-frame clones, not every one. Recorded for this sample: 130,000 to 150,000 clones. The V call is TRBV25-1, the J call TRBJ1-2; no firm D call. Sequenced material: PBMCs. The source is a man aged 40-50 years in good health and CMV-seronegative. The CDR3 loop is CASSQKTGNYGYTF. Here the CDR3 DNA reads TGTGCCAGCAGTCAGAAAACGGGTAACTATGGCTACACCTTC.